This T cell receptor beta chain was recovered during a study of neurological immune-mediated disorders (dated 2019 in TCRdb). Study-level background: The study compared peripheral blood TCR-beta repertoires of HTLV-I-associated myelopathy (HAM/TSP) patients, multiple sclerosis patients and healthy controls using UMI-based sequencing. The roughly 110 TCR-beta libraries covered PBMC samples along with longitudinal samples, technical triplicates, and paired sorted CD4+ and CD8+ T-cell subsets. Longitudinal HAM/TSP donors and healthy donors each had 3 time-points at intervals of roughly 3-40 months. Of the 60 to 70 subjects in the cohort, about 15 were HAM/TSP patients, about 34 were multiple sclerosis patients, and 20 were healthy controls.

To synthesize cDNA, template-switch 5'RACE was performed with a primer carrying a 10-nucleotide random unique molecular identifier so that each TCR transcript was tagged. Every sequencing run yielded over 170 million TCR-beta sequences covering 15-18 subjects. Total RNA was extracted with the RNeasy kit. The KAPA Real-time Library Amplification kit was used to amplify TCR-beta VDJ regions with primers targeting the TCR constant region and the 5'RACE anchor. A first PCR added sample indexes and Illumina adaptors, and a second PCR then raised library yield. After Ampure bead purification, the TCR product of roughly 650 bp was size-selected on a 2% E-gel SizeSelection system. Before pooling, library quality was checked on a Bioanalyzer, concentration was measured with Qubit, and libraries were quantified with the Kapa Library Quantification kit. Libraries were sequenced paired-end 2 x 150 bp on an Illumina HiSeq 2500. To increase sequence diversity, roughly 24-32% phiX was spiked into each library pool. Regarding the original processing steps: The quality-filtered reads were processed with the UMI-based MiGEC pipeline, whose error correction step removed more than 80% of the raw TCR sequences. VDJ genes were aligned to IMGT germline references, and each clonotype was defined by a unique CDR3 amino acid sequence together with V-J genes. Clonal expansion, Shannon diversity, and CDR3 relatedness (CalcPairwiseDistances, ClusterSamples) were evaluated with VDJtools, and phylogenetic trees were built with CLCbio workbench. Clones with at least 8 unique UMIs were defined as expanded, with this threshold being based on coefficient-of-variation modelling across technical triplicates. Starting from the raw public reads, TCRdb applied fastp trimming at Q25, assembled clones with MiXCR and retained in-frame beta chains. Each entry merges the rows of one CDR3 protein and shows their most common DNA and genes. TCRdb, rather than the study authors, made the V and J calls. The sample table lists 55,000 to 75,000 distinct CDR3 sequences, approximately 15% of them with a count of one. The leading ten clones occupy 4.6% of the sample.

From the cysteine through the phenylalanine, the CDR3 covers 16 amino acids. CDR3 DNA only is kept here, 48 bases in frame from base 1. The germline V gene encodes CDR1 LNHNV and CDR2 YYDKDF (reference sequence). The research as a whole found: No identical CDR3 amino acid sequences were shared among expanded clones across subjects, suggesting private TCR-beta repertoires in all groups. TCR clonal expansion was highest in HAM/TSP patients and lowest in MS patients, with MS patients falling below even healthy controls.

The label giving this sample's time point can be read as: longitudinal time-point 1 (baseline). Libraries from unsorted PBMCs were made from 2 million PBMCs kept in RNAlater at -80 degrees C until RNA extraction. PBMCs were separated from peripheral blood using Ficoll-Hypaque density gradient centrifugation and then cryopreserved in liquid nitrogen. In its sample, this clonotype was seen many times. Its antigen is still unknown. Relative to the germline gene, one junction end is altered; a read error may explain this. This receptor was taken from a female donor with HTLV-1-associated myelopathy (HAM/TSP). Material: PBMCs. The sequence joins TRBV15 to TRBJ2-3; 9 bases in between match TRBD2. In nucleotides, the sequence is TGTGCTACCAGCAGAGTCGGGACTAGCCTCACAGATACGCAGTATTTT. The translation is CATSRVGTSLTDTQYF.